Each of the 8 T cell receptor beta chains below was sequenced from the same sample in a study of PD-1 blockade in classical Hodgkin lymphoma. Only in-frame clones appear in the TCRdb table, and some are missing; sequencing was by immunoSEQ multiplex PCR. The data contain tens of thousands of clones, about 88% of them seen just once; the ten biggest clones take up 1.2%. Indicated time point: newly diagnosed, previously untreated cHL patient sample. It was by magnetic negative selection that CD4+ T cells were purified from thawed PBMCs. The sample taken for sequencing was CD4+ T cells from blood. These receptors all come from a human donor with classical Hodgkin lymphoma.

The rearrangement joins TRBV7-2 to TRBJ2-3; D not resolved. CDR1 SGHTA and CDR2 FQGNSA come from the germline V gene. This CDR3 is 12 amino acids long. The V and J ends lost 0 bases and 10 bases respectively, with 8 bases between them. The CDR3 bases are TGTGCCAGCAGCTTAGCGGAGTACGCGCAGTATTTT. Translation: CASSLAEYAQYF.

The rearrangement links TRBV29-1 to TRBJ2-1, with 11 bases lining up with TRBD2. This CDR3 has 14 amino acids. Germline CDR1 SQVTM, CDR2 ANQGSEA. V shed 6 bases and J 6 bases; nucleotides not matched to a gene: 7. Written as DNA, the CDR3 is TGCAGCGTGCTAGGGACTAGCGGAGCCAATGAGCAGTTCTTC. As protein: CSVLGTSGANEQFF.

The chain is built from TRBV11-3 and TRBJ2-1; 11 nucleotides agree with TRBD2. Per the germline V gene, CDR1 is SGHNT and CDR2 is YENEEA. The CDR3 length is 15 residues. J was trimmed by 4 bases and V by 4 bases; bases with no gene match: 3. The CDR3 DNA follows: TGTGCCAGCAGCTCTCTAGCGGGAGGATACAATGAGCAGTTCTTC. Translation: CASSSLAGGYNEQFF.

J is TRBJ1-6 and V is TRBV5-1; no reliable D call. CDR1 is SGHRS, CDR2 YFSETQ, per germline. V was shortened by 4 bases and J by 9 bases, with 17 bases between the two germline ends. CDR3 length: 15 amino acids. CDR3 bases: TGCGCCAGCAGCCATCTCGCTGACCAGGCTTCACCCCTCCACTTT. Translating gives CASSHLADQASPLHF.

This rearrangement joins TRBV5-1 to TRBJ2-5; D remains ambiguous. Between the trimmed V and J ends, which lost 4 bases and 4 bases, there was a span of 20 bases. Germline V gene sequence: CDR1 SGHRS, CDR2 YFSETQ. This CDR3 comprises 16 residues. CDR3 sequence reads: CASSRGVDSSGETQYF. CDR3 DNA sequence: TGCGCCAGCAGCCGTGGAGTCGATAGCTCTGGAGAGACCCAGTACTTC.

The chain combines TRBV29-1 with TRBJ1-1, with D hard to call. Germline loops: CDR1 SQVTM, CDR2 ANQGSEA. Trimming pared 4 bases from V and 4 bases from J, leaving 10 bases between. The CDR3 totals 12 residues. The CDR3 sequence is CSVAGVSTEAFF. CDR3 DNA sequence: TGCAGCGTTGCCGGGGTGAGCACTGAAGCTTTCTTT.

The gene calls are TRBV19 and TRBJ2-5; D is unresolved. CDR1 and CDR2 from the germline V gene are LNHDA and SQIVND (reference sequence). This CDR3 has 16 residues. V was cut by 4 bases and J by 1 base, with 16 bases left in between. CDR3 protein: CASSRHGPLTQETQYF. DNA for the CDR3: TGTGCCAGTAGTAGACACGGGCCGCTTACCCAAGAGACCCAGTACTTC.

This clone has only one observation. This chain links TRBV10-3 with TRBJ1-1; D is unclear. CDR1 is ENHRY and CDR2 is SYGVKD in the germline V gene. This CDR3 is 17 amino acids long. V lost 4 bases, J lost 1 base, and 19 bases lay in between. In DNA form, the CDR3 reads TGTGCCATCAGTGCCAGTGAGAGGAGTACACGGAACACTGAAGCTTTCTTT. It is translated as CAISASERSTRNTEAFF.